A selection of T cell receptor beta chains follows, all from one sample in a study of blood T cell repertoires in COVID-19. Using immunoSEQ multiplex PCR, the repertoire was profiled, and TCRdb retains in-frame clones only, with some absent. This table holds more than 95,000 clones, around 90% found once. Sequenced sample: peripheral blood. The source is a human donor in a cohort sampled during active COVID-19. CDR3s include the opening cysteine and the closing phenylalanine or tryptophan. A D gene is named only where the DNA matches it firmly. Only some rows state a clone size, as once, few, many or a class for expanded clones.

clone_size,d_call,v_call,j_call,cdr3_nt,cdr3_aa
-,-,TRBV19,TRBJ1-4,TGTGCCAGTAGTCCACCAGGCTATAATGAAAAACTGTTTTTT,CASSPPGYNEKLFF
-,-,TRBV5-1,TRBJ1-5,TGCGCCAGCAGCTTAACAGGCCTTGGGGATCAGCCCCAGCATTTT,CASSLTGLGDQPQHF
-,-,TRBV18,TRBJ1-5,TGTGCCAGCTCACAAGACAGGTATAGCAATCAGCCCCAGCATTTT,CASSQDRYSNQPQHF
-,TRBD1,TRBV7-7,TRBJ2-2,TGTGCTAGCAGCCTTGACAGGGCGGTCGGGGAGCTGTTTTTT,CASSLDRAVGELFF
-,-,TRBV12-3/TRBV12-4,TRBJ2-3,TGTGCCAGCAGTCGTACAGGGGATACGCAGTATTTT,CASSRTGDTQYF
-,-,TRBV29-1,TRBJ2-5,TGCAGCGATAGACAGGGGGGAGGTAGCGGGAGCGGGACCCAGTACTTC,CSDRQGGGSGSGTQYF
-,TRBD2,TRBV7-9,TRBJ2-3,TGTGCCAGCAGCTCCGGGACTAGCGGGACGATCGGTACGCAGTATTTT,CASSSGTSGTIGTQYF
-,-,TRBV12-3/TRBV12-4,TRBJ2-5,TGTGCCAGCAGCCCCCCCGGGGAGACCCAGTACTTC,CASSPPGETQYF
-,-,TRBV29-1,TRBJ1-3,TGCAGCGTTGTCCTTGGAAACACCATATATTTT,CSVVLGNTIYF
-,TRBD2,TRBV18,TRBJ2-3,TGTGCCAGCTCACCACCGGGACTAGCGGGGGGCCGCACAGATACGCAGTATTTT,CASSPPGLAGGRTDTQYF
-,-,TRBV7-2,TRBJ2-1,TGTGCCAGCAGCACATACATCTACAATGAGCAGTTCTTC,CASSTYIYNEQFF
-,-,TRBV28,TRBJ1-1,TGTGCCAGCAGTCCCCCGACAGTAACTTGGCGGAAAGCTTTCTTT,CASSPPTVTWRKAFF
-,-,TRBV20-1,TRBJ1-1,TGCAGTGCTAGTGGCACACCAAACACTGAAGCTTTCTTT,CSASGTPNTEAFF
-,TRBD2,TRBV3-1/TRBV3-2,TRBJ2-7,TGTGCCAGCAGCCAAACTTCGCGGGGGGTGATGTCCTACGAGCAGTACTTC,CASSQTSRGVMSYEQYF
-,-,TRBV5-4,TRBJ2-2,TGTGCCAGCAGACACAGGAGAGGTACCGGGGAGCTGTTTTTT,CASRHRRGTGELFF
-,TRBD2,TRBV7-2,TRBJ2-5,TGTGCCAGCAGCCGGACTAGCGGGAGCCCTCAAGAGACCCAGTACTTC,CASSRTSGSPQETQYF
-,-,TRBV28,TRBJ1-6,TGTGCCAGCATCGGGGGGGATTCACCCCTCCACTTT,CASIGGDSPLHF
-,-,TRBV5-5,TRBJ2-7,TGTGCCAGCAGCCCCAGGAGGGGCTACGAGCAGTACTTC,CASSPRRGYEQYF
-,-,TRBV6-1,TRBJ1-3,TGTGCCAGCAGTGAAGTCCCAGATCAGAACCAAAACACCATATATTTT,CASSEVPDQNQNTIYF
few,-,TRBV6-2/TRBV6-3,TRBJ1-4,TGTGCCAGCAGTTACCTGGGCGAGCCCCATGCAACTAATGAAAAACTGTTTTTT,CASSYLGEPHATNEKLFF
-,TRBD2,TRBV13,TRBJ2-5,TGTGCCAGCAGCATGCGTCGATCCTGGACTAGCGAAGAGACCCAGTACTTC,CASSMRRSWTSEETQYF
-,-,TRBV28,TRBJ1-2,TGTGCCAGCAGTCAACAAGTGGCTGGCTACACCTTC,CASSQQVAGYTF
-,-,TRBV10-1,TRBJ2-3,TGCGCCAGCAGTGATTCGAGGGTGACAGATACGCAGTATTTT,CASSDSRVTDTQYF
once,-,TRBV29-1,TRBJ2-2,TGCAGCGTTGAGGCAGACACCGGGGAGCTGTTTTTT,CSVEADTGELFF
once,-,TRBV7-9,TRBJ2-7,TGTGCCAGCAGCTTATCGGGGGGCACGCAGTACTTC,CASSLSGGTQYF
-,-,TRBV28,TRBJ2-3,TGTGCCAGCAGTTTTTTTCGGGGGGCTGGGGCAGATACGCAGTATTTT,CASSFFRGAGADTQYF
-,-,TRBV6-5,TRBJ2-3,TGTGCCAGCAGTTCCCCGTATACAGATACGCAGTATTTT,CASSSPYTDTQYF
-,-,TRBV5-1,TRBJ1-2,TGCGCCAGCAGCCCGGACAGCGACGCCCGCTCTAACTATGGCTACACCTTC,CASSPDSDARSNYGYTF
once,-,TRBV9,TRBJ2-1,TGTGCCAGCAGCTTTACAGGGTACAATGAGCAGTTCTTC,CASSFTGYNEQFF
-,-,TRBV2,TRBJ1-2,TGTGCCAGCCGAAATTTTTTGGGGGGGGGATCCTATGGCTACACCTTC,CASRNFLGGGSYGYTF
-,TRBD2,TRBV19,TRBJ2-3,TGTGCCAGTAGTCCATGGGGGGGTGGTGAAGATACGCAGTATTTT,CASSPWGGGEDTQYF
-,-,TRBV4-1,TRBJ2-2,TGCGCCAGCAGCCTAACCGGGACACTTACAAACACCGGGGAGCTGTTTTTT,CASSLTGTLTNTGELFF
-,TRBD1,TRBV11-2,TRBJ2-7,TGTGCCAGCAGCGTCTACCGGGACAGGGGGTCCTACGAGCAGTACTTC,CASSVYRDRGSYEQYF
-,-,TRBV7-2,TRBJ2-7,TGTGCCAGCAGCTTAGCCCACTCCTACGAGCAGTACTTC,CASSLAHSYEQYF
-,-,TRBV5-1,TRBJ2-2,TGCGCCAGCAGCCCCGGACAAATCAACACCGGGGAGCTGTTTTTT,CASSPGQINTGELFF
-,-,TRBV9,TRBJ2-1,TGTGCCAGCAGCGTAGACAGGCCTCCCCTTTACAATGAGCAGTTCTTC,CASSVDRPPLYNEQFF